This T cell receptor beta chain was sequenced for a study of blood T cell repertoires in COVID-19. Whole-study context: Donors in the United States, Italy and Spain gave samples during acute or convalescent COVID-19. In each case, the material was cDNA or gDNA derived from T cells, B-cell-depleted T cells, or PBMCs.

In the source study's methods: Quantification of nucleated cells was approximated via reference gene primer amplification. Using immunoSEQ multiplex PCR, the repertoire was profiled, and TCRdb retains in-frame clones only, with some absent. V, J and clone size were drawn from that table, and D and trimming were deduced from the DNA. The table has over 60,000 clones, about 88% seen once; the top ten hold around 4.9%. In this sample, this clone turned up once. The TCR sequence derives from a woman between 45 and 60 years old with active COVID-19. Sequencing was done on a sample of peripheral blood.

CDR3 amino acids: CASSLEPGAGGNTIYF. DNA for the CDR3: TGCGCCAGCAGCTTGGAGCCAGGGGCAGGAGGAAACACCATATATTTT. The rearrangement uses TRBV5-1 and TRBJ1-3; weak D call: TRBD1 (6 bases). The germline CDR1 and CDR2 sequences are SGHRS and YFSETQ. This CDR3 comprises 16 residues. V was cut by 0 bases and J by 4 bases, with 14 bases left in between.